These T cell receptor beta chains were read from a single sample in a study of T cells after yellow fever vaccination. TCRdb independently ran MiXCR on the 5' RACE reads; one entry per CDR3 protein. This table has 250,000 to 350,000 distinct CDR3 sequences, 7.5% to 9.5% appearing once. The specimen comprised CD4+ T cells sorted from PBMCs, sampled 5 days after the yellow fever booster vaccination. The source is a man between 18 and 35 years old who received the YFV17D yellow fever vaccine. Each CDR3 is given with its conserved first and last residue. Fields, in order: D gene, clone size, V gene, J gene, CDR3 DNA, CDR3 protein. The D gene is left open where the match is weak. Clone size is not always given. Where it is, it says once, few, many or a class for expanded clones.

d_call: TRBD1
clone_size: few
v_call: TRBV10-3
j_call: TRBJ1-2
cdr3_nt: TGTGCCATCAGCCCCGTGCAGGGACAGGGCTACACCTTC
cdr3_aa: CAISPVQGQGYTF

d_call: TRBD1
clone_size: few
v_call: TRBV10-3
j_call: TRBJ2-4
cdr3_nt: TGTGCCATCAGTGAGTCAGGGGGCAGAAACATTCAGTACTTC
cdr3_aa: CAISESGGRNIQYF

d_call: TRBD1
clone_size: -
v_call: TRBV5-4
j_call: TRBJ2-6
cdr3_nt: TGTGCCAGCAGCGGGCCCCCCGGGACAGGGGCCCTCTCTGGGGCCAACGTCCTGACTTTC
cdr3_aa: CASSGPPGTGALSGANVLTF

d_call: -
clone_size: -
v_call: TRBV11-2
j_call: TRBJ2-3
cdr3_nt: TGTGCCAGCAGCTTAGTCGGCATCAGCACAGATACGCAGTATTTT
cdr3_aa: CASSLVGISTDTQYF

d_call: -
clone_size: many
v_call: TRBV7-2
j_call: TRBJ2-3
cdr3_nt: TGTGCCAGCAGCTTCGGTAGTCGGGCAGATACGCAGTATTTT
cdr3_aa: CASSFGSRADTQYF

d_call: TRBD1
clone_size: -
v_call: TRBV12-3/TRBV12-4
j_call: TRBJ1-1
cdr3_nt: TGTGCCAGCAGCTTGGACAGGAATGAAGCTTTCTTT
cdr3_aa: CASSLDRNEAFF

d_call: TRBD1
clone_size: few
v_call: TRBV27
j_call: TRBJ1-5
cdr3_nt: TGTGCCAGCAGTTTAAGGTCAGGGGGTGATGGCAATCAGCCCCAGCATTTT
cdr3_aa: CASSLRSGGDGNQPQHF

d_call: -
clone_size: many
v_call: TRBV5-1
j_call: TRBJ2-1
cdr3_nt: TGCGCCAGCAGCCCCGCCGTTTCGGACTACAATGAGCAGTTCTTC
cdr3_aa: CASSPAVSDYNEQFF

d_call: -
clone_size: -
v_call: TRBV5-5
j_call: TRBJ1-4
cdr3_nt: TGTGCCAGCAGCCTCGGGGCGGGTGAAAAACTGTTTTTT
cdr3_aa: CASSLGAGEKLFF

d_call: -
clone_size: few
v_call: TRBV5-1
j_call: TRBJ2-6
cdr3_nt: TGCGCCAGCAGCTTCCGTGGGGTTTCTGGGGCCAACGTCCTGACTTTC
cdr3_aa: CASSFRGVSGANVLTF